This T cell receptor beta chain was recovered during a study of shared clonotypes between healthy human individuals. Study findings and constraints: Memory subsets generally showed lower estimated richness than naive subsets.

CDR1 MDHEN and CDR2 SYDVKM come from the germline V gene. CDR3 size: 11 residues. The V end was cut by 4 bases, the J end by 6 bases, with 6 bases between. Replicate PCRs for sorted subsets used roughly 200 ng DNA; this equaled 30,000 to 35,000 T cell genomes. Sequencing used immunoSEQ multiplex PCR; TCRdb keeps in-frame clones, though not all of them. The sample lists around 700,000 clones, 60% to 80% occurring once. Comments on this clone: Its matching antigen is unknown.

This clonotype was obtained from a woman in her 30s in good health. The V call is TRBV28, the J call TRBJ1-1; D is uncertain. Sequencing input: memory CD4+ T cells sorted from blood. Subset meaning: CD45RA-negative fraction. The CDR3 spells CASSSYAEAFF. The CDR3 DNA sequence: TGTGCCAGCAGTTCTTACGCTGAAGCTTTCTTT.